Shown below are 8 T cell receptor beta chains from a single sample sequenced in a study of blood T cell repertoires in COVID-19. Clones were read by immunoSEQ multiplex PCR, and TCRdb kept only the in-frame ones, dropping some. The sample includes fewer than 500,000 clones, 85% to 90% of them seen just once. The specimen was PBMCs or T cells enriched from blood (not recorded which). The receptor set was obtained from a woman aged 25 to 45 with acute COVID-19.

The rearrangement uses TRBV6-5 and TRBJ1-1, with D possibly TRBD1 on 5 matching bases. The CDR3 is 15 amino acids. CDR1 and CDR2 (germline): MNHEY, SVGAGI. The V end was cut by 6 bases, the J end by 2 bases, with 16 bases between. CDR3 residues: CASRRWGGGNTEAFF. The DNA for the CDR3 is TGTGCCAGCAGAAGATGGGGCGGTGGTAACACTGAAGCTTTCTTT.

This sequence joins TRBV2 and TRBJ2-5, with 9 bases aligning to TRBD1. The CDR3 has 15 amino acids. V lost 6 bases and J lost 5; bases outside the gene matches: 10. Germline lookup yields CDR1 SNHLY and CDR2 FYNNEI. In DNA, the CDR3 is TGTGCCAGCAGCCCGGGACAGGGACTTTCGGAGACCCAGTACTTC. Amino acids: CASSPGQGLSETQYF.

The chain recombines TRBV6-1 with TRBJ1-1, with TRBD1 matching 8 bases. J gave up 1 base and V 1 base, and 5 bases lay outside the gene matches. The CDR3 extends over 16 amino acids. Germline CDR1 and CDR2: MNHNS and SASEGT. CDR3 amino acids: CASSEVGDRKNTEAFF. The CDR3, as DNA: TGTGCCAGCAGTGAAGTTGGGGACAGGAAGAACACTGAAGCTTTCTTT.

This clone was seen a few times. V usage is TRBV6-5 and J usage is TRBJ1-6; 8 bases are a match to TRBD1. Per the germline V gene, CDR1 is MNHEY and CDR2 is SVGAGI. The CDR3 runs to 13 residues. V was pared by 9 bases and J by 8 bases, with 6 bases of the junction left unmatched. The CDR3 loop reads CASRTGQDSPLHF. DNA for the CDR3: TGTGCCAGTCGGACAGGGCAGGATTCACCCCTCCACTTT.

The chain is built from TRBV30 and TRBJ2-3; 8 positions match TRBD2. The CDR3 totals 15 residues. Germline V gives CDR1 GTSNPN, CDR2 SVGIG (reference sequence). Unmatched junction bases numbered 6, after V lost 0 bases and J lost 4 bases. CDR3 nucleotides: TGTGCCTGGAGTGTTCGGGGGGGGTCAGCAGATACGCAGTATTTT. This gives the protein CAWSVRGGSADTQYF. Full variable domain (missing parts from reference TRBV30 and TRBJ2-3): SQTIHQWPATLVQPVGSPLSLECTVEGTSNPNLYWYRQAAGRGLQLLFYSVGIGQISSEVPQNLSASRPQDRQFILSSKKLLLSDSGFYLCAWSVRGGSADTQYFGPGTRLTVL.

CDR3 loop: CASSPTGTEQYF. In DNA, the CDR3 is TGTGCCAGCTCACCAACAGGGACCGAGCAGTACTTC. The gene calls are TRBV18 and TRBJ2-7; the D gene is possibly TRBD1 (6 bases). Trimming left V 2 bases short and J 6 bases short, with 8 bases between. This CDR3 is 12 amino acids long. Germline CDR1 KGHSH, CDR2 LQKENI.

J is TRBJ1-2 and V is TRBV7-2, with 7 bases that match TRBD1. This CDR3 is built from 13 residues. J lost 4 bases, V lost 2 bases, and 1 base had no gene match. CDR1 SGHTA and CDR2 FQGNSA come from the germline V gene. The CDR3 spells CASSLPGGYGYTF. The CDR3 DNA sequence: TGTGCCAGCAGCTTACCAGGGGGCTATGGCTACACCTTC.

DNA of the CDR3: TGTGCCACCAGTGCACCGGGACAGAATCAGCCCCAGCATTTT. It yields the protein CATSAPGQNQPQHF. V is TRBV24-1 and J is TRBJ1-5; TRBD1 matches 7 bases. CDR3 length equals 14 residues. Germline loops: CDR1 KGHDR, CDR2 SFDVKD. The trim removed 5 bases at V and 4 bases at J, leaving 4 bases unmatched.